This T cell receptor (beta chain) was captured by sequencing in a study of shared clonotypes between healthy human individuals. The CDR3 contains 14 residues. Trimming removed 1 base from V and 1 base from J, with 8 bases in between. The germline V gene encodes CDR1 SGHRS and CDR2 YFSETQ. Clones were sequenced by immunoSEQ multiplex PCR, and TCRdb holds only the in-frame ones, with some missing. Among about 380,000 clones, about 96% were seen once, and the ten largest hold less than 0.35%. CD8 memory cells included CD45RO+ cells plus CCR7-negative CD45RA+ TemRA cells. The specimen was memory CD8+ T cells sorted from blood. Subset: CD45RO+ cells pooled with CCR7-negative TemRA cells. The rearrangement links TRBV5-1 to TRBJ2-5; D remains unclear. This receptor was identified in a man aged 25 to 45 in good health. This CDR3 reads CASSLPWGQETQYF. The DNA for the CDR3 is TGCGCCAGCAGCTTGCCGTGGGGCCAAGAGACCCAGTACTTC.